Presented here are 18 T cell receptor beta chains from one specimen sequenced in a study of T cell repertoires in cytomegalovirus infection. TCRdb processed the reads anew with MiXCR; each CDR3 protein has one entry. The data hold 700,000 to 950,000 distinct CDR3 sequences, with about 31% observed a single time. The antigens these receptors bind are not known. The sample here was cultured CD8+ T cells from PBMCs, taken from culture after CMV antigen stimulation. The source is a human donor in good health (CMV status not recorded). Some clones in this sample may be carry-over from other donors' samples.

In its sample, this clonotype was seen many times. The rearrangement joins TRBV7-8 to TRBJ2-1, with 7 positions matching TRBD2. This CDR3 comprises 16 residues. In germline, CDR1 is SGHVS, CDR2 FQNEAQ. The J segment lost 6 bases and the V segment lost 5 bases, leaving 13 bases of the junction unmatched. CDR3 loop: CASSPRRGSGGNEQFF. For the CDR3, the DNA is TGTGCCAGCAGCCCCCGCAGAGGGTCGGGAGGCAATGAGCAGTTCTTC.

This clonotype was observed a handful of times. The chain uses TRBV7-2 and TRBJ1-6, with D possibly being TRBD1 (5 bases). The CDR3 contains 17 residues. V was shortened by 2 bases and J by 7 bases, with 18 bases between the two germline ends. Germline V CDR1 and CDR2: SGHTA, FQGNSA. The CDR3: CASSLNVVGRVNSPLHF. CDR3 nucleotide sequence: TGTGCCAGCAGCTTAAATGTCGTTGGCAGGGTAAATTCACCCCTCCACTTT.

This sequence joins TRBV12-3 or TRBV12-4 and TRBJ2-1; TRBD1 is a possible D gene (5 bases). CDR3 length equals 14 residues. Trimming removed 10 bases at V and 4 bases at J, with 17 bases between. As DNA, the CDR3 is TGTGCCACCCGAACAGGCCCAGCTTACAATGAGCAGTTCTTC. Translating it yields CATRTGPAYNEQFF.

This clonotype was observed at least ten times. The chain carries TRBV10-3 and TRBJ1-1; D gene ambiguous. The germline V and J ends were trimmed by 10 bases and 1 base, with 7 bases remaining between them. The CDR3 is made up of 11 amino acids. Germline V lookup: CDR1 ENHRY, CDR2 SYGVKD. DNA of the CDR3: TGTGCCACCTCGGGGAACACTGAAGCTTTCTTT. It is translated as CATSGNTEAFF.

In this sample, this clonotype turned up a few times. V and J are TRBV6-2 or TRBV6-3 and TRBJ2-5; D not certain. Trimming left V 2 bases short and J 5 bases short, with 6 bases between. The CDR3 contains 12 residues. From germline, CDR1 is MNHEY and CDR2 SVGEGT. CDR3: CASSYPFETQYF. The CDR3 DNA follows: TGTGCCAGCAGTTACCCCTTCGAGACCCAGTACTTC.

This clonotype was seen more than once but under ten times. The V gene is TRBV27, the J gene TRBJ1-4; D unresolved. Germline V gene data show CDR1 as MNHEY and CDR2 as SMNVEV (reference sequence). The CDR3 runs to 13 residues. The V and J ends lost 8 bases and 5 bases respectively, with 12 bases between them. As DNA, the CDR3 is TGTGCCAGCCGCCCCGCCTCGAATGAAAAACTGTTTTTT. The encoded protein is CASRPASNEKLFF. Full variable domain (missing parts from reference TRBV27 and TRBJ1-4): EAQVTQNPRYLITVTGKKLTVTCSQNMNHEYMSWYRQDPGLGLRQIYYSMNVEVTDKGDVPEGYKVSRKEKRNFPLILESPSPNQTSLYFCASRPASNEKLFFGSGTQLSVL.

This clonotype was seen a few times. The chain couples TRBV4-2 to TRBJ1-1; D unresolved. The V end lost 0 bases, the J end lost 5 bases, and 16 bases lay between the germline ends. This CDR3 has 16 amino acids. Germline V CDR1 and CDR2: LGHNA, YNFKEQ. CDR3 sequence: CASSQDPGSRVTEAFF. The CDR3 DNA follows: TGTGCCAGCAGCCAAGATCCAGGCTCTCGGGTTACTGAAGCTTTCTTT.

The CDR3 is CASSEWALSTDTQYF. In DNA form, the CDR3 reads TGTGCCAGCAGTGAATGGGCTTTAAGCACAGATACGCAGTATTTT. The chain has TRBV6-1 and TRBJ2-3, with D unresolved. V was pared by 2 bases and J by 0 bases, with 9 bases between. From germline, CDR1 is MNHNS and CDR2 SASEGT. The CDR3 covers 15 residues.

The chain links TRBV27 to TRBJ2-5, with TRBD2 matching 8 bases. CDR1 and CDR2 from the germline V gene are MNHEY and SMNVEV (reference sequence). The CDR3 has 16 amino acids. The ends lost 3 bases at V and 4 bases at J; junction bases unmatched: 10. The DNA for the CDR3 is TGTGCCAGCAGTTTTCTGTCGGGACTAGAGGGAGAGACCCAGTACTTC. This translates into CASSFLSGLEGETQYF.

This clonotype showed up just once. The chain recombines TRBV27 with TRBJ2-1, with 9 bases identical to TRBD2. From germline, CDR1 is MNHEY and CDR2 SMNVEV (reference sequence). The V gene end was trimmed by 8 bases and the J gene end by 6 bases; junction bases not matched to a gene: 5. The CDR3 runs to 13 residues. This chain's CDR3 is CASQLAGLNEQFF. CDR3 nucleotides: TGTGCCAGCCAACTAGCGGGCCTCAATGAGCAGTTCTTC.

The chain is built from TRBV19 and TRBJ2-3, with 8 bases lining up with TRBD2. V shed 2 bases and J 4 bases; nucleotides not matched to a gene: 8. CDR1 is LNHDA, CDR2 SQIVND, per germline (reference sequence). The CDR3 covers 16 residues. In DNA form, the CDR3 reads TGTGCCAGTAGTATAACCGGACTAGCAGGCGCAGATACGCAGTATTTT. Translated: CASSITGLAGADTQYF.

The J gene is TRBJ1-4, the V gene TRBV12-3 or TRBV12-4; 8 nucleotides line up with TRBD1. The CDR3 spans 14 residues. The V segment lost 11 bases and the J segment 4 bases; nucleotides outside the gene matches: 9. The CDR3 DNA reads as TGTGCCGGCAACCCAGGGGGCAATAATGAAAAACTGTTTTTT. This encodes CAGNPGGNNEKLFF.

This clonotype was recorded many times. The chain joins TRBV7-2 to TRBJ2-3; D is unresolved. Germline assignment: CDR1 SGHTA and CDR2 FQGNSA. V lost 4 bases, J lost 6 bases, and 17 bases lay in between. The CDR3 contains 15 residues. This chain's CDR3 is CASSSYSYPSDTQYF. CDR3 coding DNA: TGTGCCAGCAGCTCGTACTCGTACCCATCGGATACGCAGTATTTT.

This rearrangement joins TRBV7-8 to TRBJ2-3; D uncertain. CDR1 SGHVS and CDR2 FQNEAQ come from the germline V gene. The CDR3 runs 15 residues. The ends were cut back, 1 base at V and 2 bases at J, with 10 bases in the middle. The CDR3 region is CASSLVSTHTDTQYF. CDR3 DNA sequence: TGTGCCAGCAGCTTAGTTAGCACCCACACAGATACGCAGTATTTT.

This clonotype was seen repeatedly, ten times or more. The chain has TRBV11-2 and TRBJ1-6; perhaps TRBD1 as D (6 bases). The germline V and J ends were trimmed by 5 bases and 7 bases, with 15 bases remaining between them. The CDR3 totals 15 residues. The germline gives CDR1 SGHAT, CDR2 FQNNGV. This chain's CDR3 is CASSLYGTSNSPLHF. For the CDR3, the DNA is TGTGCCAGCAGCCTGTACGGGACATCAAATTCACCCCTCCACTTT.

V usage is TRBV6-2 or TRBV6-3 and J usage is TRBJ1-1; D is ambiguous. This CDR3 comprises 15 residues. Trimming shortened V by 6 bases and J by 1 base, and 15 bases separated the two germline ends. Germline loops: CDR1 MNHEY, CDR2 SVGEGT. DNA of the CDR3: TGTGCCAGCAGGTACAACCGGGAGGCGAACACTGAAGCTTTCTTT. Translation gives CASRYNREANTEAFF.

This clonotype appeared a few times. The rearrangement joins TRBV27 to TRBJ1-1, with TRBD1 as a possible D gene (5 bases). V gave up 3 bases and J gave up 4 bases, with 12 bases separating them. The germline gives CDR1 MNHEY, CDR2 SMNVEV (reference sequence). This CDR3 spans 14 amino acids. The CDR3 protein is CASSLGGKGTEAFF. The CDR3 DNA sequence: TGTGCCAGCAGTTTGGGGGGAAAAGGCACTGAAGCTTTCTTT.

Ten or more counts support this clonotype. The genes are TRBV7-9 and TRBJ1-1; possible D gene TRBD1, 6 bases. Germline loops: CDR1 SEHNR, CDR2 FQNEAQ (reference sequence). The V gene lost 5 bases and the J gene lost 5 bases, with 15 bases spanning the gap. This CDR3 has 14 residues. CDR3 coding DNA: TGTGCCAGCAGCCCGGGGGACATGGGGACTGAAGCTTTCTTT. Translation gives CASSPGDMGTEAFF. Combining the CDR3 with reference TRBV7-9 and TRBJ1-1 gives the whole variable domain DTGVSQNPRHKITKRGQNVTFRCDPISEHNRLYWYRQTLGQGPEFLTYFQNEAQLEKSRLLSDRFSAERPKGSFSTLEIQRTEQGDSAMYLCASSPGDMGTEAFFGQGTRLTVV.